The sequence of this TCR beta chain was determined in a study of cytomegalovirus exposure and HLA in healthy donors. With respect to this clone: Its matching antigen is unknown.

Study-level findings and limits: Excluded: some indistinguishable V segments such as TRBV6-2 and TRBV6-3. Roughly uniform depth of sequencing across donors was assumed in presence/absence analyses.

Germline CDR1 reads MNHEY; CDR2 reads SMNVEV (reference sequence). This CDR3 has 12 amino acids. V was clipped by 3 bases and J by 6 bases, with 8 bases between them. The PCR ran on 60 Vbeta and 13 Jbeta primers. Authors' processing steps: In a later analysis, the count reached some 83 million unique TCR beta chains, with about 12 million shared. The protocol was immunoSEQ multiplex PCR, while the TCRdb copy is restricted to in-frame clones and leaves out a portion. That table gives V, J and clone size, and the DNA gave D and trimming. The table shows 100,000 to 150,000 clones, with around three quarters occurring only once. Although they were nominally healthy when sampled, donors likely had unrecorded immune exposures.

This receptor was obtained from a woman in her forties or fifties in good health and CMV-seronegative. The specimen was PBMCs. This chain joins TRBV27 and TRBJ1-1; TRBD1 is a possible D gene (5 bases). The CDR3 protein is CASSFGGSEAFF. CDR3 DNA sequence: TGTGCCAGCAGTTTCGGGGGGTCTGAAGCTTTCTTT.